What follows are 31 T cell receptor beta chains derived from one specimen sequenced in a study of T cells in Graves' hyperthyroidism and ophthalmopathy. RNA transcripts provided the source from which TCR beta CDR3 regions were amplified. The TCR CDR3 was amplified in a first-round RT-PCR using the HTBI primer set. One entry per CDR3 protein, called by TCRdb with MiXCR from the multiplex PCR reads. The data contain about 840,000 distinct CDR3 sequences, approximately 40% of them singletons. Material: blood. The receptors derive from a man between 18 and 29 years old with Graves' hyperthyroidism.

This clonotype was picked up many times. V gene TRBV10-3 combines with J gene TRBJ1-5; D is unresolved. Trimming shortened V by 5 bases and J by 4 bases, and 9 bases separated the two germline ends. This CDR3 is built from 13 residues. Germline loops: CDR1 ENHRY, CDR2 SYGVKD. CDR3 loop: CAISPGPNQPQHF. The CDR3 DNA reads TGTGCCATCAGTCCGGGTCCAAATCAGCCCCAGCATTTT.

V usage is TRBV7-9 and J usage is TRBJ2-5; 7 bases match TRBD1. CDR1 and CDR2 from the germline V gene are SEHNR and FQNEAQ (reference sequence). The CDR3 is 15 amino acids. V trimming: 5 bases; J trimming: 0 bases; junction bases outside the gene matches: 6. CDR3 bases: TGTGCCAGCAGCCCGGGACAGTTGTACCAAGAGACCCAGTACTTC. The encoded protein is CASSPGQLYQETQYF. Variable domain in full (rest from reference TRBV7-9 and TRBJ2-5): DTGVSQNPRHKITKRGQNVTFRCDPISEHNRLYWYRQTLGQGPEFLTYFQNEAQLEKSRLLSDRFSAERPKGSFSTLEIQRTEQGDSAMYLCASSPGQLYQETQYFGPGTRLLVL.

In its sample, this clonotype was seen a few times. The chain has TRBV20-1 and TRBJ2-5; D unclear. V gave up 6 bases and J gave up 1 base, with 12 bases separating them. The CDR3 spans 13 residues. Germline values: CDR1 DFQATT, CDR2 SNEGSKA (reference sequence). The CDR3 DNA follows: TGCAGTGCCCACCCGAAGTCCCAAGAGACCCAGTACTTC. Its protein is CSAHPKSQETQYF.

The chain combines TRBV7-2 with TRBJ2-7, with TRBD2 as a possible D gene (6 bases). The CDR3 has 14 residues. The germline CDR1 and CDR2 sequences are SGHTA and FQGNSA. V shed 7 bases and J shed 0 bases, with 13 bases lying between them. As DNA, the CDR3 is TGTGCCAGCAACCAACCCGGGGGCTCCTACGAGCAGTACTTC. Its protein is CASNQPGGSYEQYF.

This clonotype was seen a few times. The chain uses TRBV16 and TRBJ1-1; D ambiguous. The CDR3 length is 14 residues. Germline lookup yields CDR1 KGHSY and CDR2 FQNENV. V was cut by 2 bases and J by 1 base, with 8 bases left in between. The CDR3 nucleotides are TGTGCCAGCAGCCAAAGCGACGGGAACACTGAAGCTTTCTTT. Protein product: CASSQSDGNTEAFF.

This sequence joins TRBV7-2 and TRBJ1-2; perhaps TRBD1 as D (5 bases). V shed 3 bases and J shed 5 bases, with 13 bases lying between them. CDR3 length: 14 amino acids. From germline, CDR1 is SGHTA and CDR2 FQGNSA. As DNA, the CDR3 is TGTGCCAGCAGCTTCCTGCCCCGGGGGTATGGCTACACCTTC. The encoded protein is CASSFLPRGYGYTF.

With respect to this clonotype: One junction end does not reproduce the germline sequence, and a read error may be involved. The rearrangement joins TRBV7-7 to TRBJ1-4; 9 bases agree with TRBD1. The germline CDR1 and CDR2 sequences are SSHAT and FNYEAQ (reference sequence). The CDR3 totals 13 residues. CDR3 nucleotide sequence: TGTGCTAGCAGGGCCACAGGGGGCGAAAAACTGTTTTTT. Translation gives CASRATGGEKLFF.

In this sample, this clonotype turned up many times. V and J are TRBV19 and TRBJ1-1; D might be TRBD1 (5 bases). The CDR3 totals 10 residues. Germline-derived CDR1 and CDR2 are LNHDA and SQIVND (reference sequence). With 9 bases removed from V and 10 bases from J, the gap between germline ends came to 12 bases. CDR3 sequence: CASEGMGAFF. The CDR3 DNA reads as TGTGCCAGCGAGGGGATGGGAGCTTTCTTT. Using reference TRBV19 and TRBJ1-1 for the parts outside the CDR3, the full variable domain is DGGITQSPKYLFRKEGQNVTLSCEQNLNHDAMYWYRQDPGQGLRLIYYSQIVNDFQKGDIAEGYSVSREKKESFPLTVTSAQKNPTAFYLCASEGMGAFFGQGTRLTVV.

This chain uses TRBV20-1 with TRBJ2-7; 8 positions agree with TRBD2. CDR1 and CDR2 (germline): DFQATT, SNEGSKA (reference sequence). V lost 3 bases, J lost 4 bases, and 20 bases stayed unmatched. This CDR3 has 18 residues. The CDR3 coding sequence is TGCAGTGCTAGCCACGGCTTCTCTAGCCGGGAGGGCCAATACGAGCAGTACTTC. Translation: CSASHGFSSREGQYEQYF.

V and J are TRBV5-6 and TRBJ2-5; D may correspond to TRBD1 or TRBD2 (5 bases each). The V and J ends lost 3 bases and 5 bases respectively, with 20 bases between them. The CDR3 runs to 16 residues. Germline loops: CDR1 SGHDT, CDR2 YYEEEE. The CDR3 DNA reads TGTGCCAGCAGCTCGATAAACGGGGCAATGGAGGAGACCCAGTACTTC. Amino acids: CASSSINGAMEETQYF.

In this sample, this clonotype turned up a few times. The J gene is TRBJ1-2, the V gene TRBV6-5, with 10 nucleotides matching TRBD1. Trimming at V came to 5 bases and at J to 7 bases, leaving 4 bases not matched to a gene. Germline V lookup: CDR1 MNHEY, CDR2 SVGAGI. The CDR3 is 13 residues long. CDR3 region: CASSETGGFGYTF. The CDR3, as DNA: TGTGCCAGCAGTGAGACAGGGGGCTTTGGCTACACCTTC.

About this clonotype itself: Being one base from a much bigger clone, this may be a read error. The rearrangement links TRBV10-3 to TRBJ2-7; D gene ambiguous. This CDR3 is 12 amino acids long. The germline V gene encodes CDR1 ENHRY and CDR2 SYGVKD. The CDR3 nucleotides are TGTGCCATCAGCCCTAATCAATACGGGCAGTACTTC. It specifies CAISPNQYGQYF.

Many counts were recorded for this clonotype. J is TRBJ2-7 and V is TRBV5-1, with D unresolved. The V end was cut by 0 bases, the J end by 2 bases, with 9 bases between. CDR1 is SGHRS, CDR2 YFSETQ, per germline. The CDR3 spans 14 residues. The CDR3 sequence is CASSLDGMAYEQYF. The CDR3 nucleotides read TGCGCCAGCAGCTTGGACGGCATGGCCTACGAGCAGTACTTC.

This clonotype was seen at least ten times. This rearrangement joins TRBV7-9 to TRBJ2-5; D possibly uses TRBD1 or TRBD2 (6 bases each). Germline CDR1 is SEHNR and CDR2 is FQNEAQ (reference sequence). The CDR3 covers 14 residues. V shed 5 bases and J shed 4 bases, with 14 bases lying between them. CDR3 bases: TGTGCCAGCAGCACCTCGGGGGCGGGAGAGACCCAGTACTTC. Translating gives CASSTSGAGETQYF. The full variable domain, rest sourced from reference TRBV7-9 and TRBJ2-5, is DTGVSQNPRHKITKRGQNVTFRCDPISEHNRLYWYRQTLGQGPEFLTYFQNEAQLEKSRLLSDRFSAERPKGSFSTLEIQRTEQGDSAMYLCASSTSGAGETQYFGPGTRLLVL.

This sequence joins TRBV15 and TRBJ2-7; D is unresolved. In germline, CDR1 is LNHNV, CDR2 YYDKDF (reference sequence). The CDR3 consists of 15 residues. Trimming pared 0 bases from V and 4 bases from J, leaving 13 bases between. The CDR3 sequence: CATSRDKVVWYEQYF. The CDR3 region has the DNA TGTGCCACCAGCAGAGATAAGGTAGTCTGGTACGAGCAGTACTTC.

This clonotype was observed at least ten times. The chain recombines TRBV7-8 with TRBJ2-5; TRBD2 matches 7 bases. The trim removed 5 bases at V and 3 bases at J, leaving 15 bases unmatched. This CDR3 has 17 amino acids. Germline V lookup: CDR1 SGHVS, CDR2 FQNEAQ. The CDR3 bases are TGTGCCAGCAGCCCCCGTGACGGTAGCGGGCGTAAAGAGACCCAGTACTTC. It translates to CASSPRDGSGRKETQYF.

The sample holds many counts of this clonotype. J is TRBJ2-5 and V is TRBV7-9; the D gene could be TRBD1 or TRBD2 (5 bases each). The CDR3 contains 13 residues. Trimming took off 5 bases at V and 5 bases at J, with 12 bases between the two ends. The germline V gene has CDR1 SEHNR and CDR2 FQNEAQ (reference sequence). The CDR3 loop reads CASSQRRDETQYF. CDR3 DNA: TGTGCCAGCAGCCAGCGCAGGGACGAGACCCAGTACTTC.

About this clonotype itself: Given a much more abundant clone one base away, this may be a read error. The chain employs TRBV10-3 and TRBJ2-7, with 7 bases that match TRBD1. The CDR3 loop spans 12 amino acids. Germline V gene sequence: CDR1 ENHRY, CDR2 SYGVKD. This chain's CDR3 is CAISWDSYGQYF. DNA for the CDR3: TGTGCCATCAGCTGGGACAGCTACGGGCAGTACTTC.

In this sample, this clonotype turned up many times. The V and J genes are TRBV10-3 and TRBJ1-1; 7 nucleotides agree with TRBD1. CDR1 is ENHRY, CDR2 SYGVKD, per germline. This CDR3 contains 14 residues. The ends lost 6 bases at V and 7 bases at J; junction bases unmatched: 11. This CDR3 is CAIRRDSDVGEAFF. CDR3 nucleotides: TGTGCCATCAGGAGGGACAGCGACGTTGGTGAAGCTTTCTTT.

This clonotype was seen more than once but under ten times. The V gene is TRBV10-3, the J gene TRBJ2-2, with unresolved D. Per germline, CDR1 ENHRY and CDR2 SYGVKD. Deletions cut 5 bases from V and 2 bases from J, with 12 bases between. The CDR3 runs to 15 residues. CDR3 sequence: CAISSTPINTGELFF. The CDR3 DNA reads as TGTGCCATCAGTTCTACCCCAATTAACACCGGGGAGCTGTTTTTT.

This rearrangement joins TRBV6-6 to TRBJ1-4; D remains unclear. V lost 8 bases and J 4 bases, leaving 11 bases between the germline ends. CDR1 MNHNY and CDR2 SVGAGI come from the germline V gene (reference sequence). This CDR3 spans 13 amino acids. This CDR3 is CASGISFNEKLFF. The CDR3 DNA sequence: TGTGCCAGCGGTATTTCGTTTAATGAAAAACTGTTTTTT.

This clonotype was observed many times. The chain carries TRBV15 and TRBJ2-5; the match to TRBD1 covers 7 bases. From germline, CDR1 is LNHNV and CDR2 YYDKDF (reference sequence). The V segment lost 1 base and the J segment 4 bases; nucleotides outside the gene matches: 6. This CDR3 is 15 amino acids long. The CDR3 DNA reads TGTGCCACCAGCAGAGGCAGGGCAGGGGGAGAGACCCAGTACTTC. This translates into CATSRGRAGGETQYF. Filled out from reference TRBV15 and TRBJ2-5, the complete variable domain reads DAMVIQNPRYQVTQFGKPVTLSCSQTLNHNVMYWYQQKSSQAPKLLFHYYDKDFNNEADTPDNFQSRRPNTSFCFLDIRSPGLGDTAMYLCATSRGRAGGETQYFGPGTRLLVL.

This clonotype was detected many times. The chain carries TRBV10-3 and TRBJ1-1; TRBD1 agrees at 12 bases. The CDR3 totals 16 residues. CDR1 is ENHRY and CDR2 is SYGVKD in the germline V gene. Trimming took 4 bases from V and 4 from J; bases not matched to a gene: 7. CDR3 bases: TGTGCCATCAGTGGAGGGACAGGGGGCCTCCCCACTGAAGCTTTCTTT. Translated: CAISGGTGGLPTEAFF.

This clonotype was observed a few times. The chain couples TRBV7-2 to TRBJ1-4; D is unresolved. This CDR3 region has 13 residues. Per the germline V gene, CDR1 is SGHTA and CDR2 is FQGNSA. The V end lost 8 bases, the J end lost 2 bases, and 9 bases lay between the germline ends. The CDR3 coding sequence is TGTGCCAGCCGGGAGAGGACTAATGAAAAACTGTTTTTT. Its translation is CASRERTNEKLFF.

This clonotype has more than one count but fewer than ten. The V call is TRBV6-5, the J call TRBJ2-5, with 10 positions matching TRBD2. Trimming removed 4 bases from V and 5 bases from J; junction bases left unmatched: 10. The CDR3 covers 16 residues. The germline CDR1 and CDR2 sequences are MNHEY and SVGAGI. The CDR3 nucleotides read TGTGCCAGCAGTTCGACGCTAGCGGGAGATTGGGAGACCCAGTACTTC. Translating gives CASSSTLAGDWETQYF.

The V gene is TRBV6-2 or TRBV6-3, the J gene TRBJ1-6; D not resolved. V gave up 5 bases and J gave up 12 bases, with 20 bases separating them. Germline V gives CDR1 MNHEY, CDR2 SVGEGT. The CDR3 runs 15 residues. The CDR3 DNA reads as TGTGCCAGCAGTCCCGACCGGCTCTCGGCGGAACCCCTCCACTTT. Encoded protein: CASSPDRLSAEPLHF.

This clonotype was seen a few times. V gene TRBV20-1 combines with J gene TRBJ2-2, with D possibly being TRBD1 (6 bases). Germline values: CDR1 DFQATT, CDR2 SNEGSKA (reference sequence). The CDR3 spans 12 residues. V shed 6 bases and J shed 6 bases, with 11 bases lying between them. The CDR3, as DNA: TGCAGTGCACCAGGGGAATCCGGGGAGCTGTTTTTT. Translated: CSAPGESGELFF.

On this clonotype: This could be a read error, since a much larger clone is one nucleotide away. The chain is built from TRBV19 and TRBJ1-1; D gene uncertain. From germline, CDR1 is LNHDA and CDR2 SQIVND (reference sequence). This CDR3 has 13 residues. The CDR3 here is CAGSYYPGTEAFF. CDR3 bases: TGTGCCGGTAGCTACTACCCGGGCACTGAAGCTTTCTTT.

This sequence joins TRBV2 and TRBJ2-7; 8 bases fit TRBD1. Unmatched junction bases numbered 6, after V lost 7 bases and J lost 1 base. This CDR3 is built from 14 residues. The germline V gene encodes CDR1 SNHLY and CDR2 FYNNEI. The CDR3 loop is CASMTRDRSYEQYF. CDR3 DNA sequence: TGTGCCAGCATGACCCGGGACAGGTCCTACGAGCAGTACTTC.

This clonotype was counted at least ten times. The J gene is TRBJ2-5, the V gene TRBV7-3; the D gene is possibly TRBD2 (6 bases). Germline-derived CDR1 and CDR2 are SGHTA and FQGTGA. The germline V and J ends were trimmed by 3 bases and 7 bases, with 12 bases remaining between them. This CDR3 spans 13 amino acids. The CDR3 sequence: CASSFQEEGTQYF. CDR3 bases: TGTGCCAGCAGCTTTCAGGAGGAGGGGACCCAGTACTTC.

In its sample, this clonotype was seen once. CDR3 region: CSARPSGTDTQYF. In DNA form, the CDR3 reads TGCAGTGCTAGGCCTAGCGGGACAGATACGCAGTATTTT. The J gene is TRBJ2-3, the V gene TRBV20-1, with 8 positions matching TRBD2. Germline V CDR1 and CDR2: DFQATT, SNEGSKA (reference sequence). The length of the CDR3 is 13 residues. J gave up 3 bases and V 3 bases, and 2 bases lay outside the gene matches.